These 28 T cell receptor beta chains came from one sample sequenced in a study of beta chain features in type 1 diabetes. Sequenced material consisted of expressed TCRB transcripts (all of the isolated RNA was reverse transcribed). TCRdb's copy holds only in-frame clones and misses some; the assay was immunoSEQ multiplex PCR. The sample shows around 500,000 clones, roughly 11% of them seen only once. Sample: naive CD4+ T cells from blood. Receptors were obtained from a woman younger than 30 in good health.

This chain uses TRBV14 with TRBJ1-1, with TRBD1 as a possible D gene (5 bases). Germline V gene lookup returns CDR1 SGHDN and CDR2 FVKESK. V lost 1 base and J 4 bases, leaving 10 bases between the germline ends. CDR3 size: 14 residues. In nucleotides, the CDR3 is TGTGCCAGCAGCCAAGTCTCAGGGCCCACTGAAGCTTTCTTT. Encoded protein: CASSQVSGPTEAFF.

V usage is TRBV7-8 and J usage is TRBJ2-7; D ambiguous. This CDR3 region has 11 residues. Germline V gene data show CDR1 as SGHVS and CDR2 as FQNEAQ. V lost 2 bases to trimming and J lost 3 bases, with 2 bases between them. In DNA, the CDR3 is TGTGCCAGCAGCTTAAACTACGAGCAGTACGTC. It yields the protein CASSLNYEQYV.

In this sample, this clone turned up a few times. The rearrangement joins TRBV4-3 to TRBJ2-7; 10 positions match TRBD2. The trim removed 3 bases at V and 3 bases at J, leaving 5 bases unmatched. The CDR3 runs to 15 residues. Germline values: CDR1 LGHNA, CDR2 YSLEER. CDR3 protein: CASSQYPSGSYEQYF. CDR3 nucleotides: TGCGCCAGCAGCCAGTACCCTAGCGGGAGCTACGAGCAGTACTTC.

This clone was detected only a few times. In DNA, the CDR3 is TGTGCCAGTACCATGGCAGGGGCGGGGAGCAATCAGCCCCAGCATTTT. This translates into CASTMAGAGSNQPQHF. The genes are TRBV19 and TRBJ1-5; D is perhaps TRBD1 (6 bases). Trimming stripped 7 bases from V and 1 base from J, with 17 bases between. The CDR3 has 16 residues. Germline V gene lookup returns CDR1 LNHDA and CDR2 SQIVND (reference sequence). Using reference TRBV19 and TRBJ1-5 for the parts outside the CDR3, the full variable domain is DGGITQSPKYLFRKEGQNVTLSCEQNLNHDAMYWYRQDPGQGLRLIYYSQIVNDFQKGDIAEGYSVSREKKESFPLTVTSAQKNPTAFYLCASTMAGAGSNQPQHFGDGTRLSIL.

The rearrangement uses TRBV9 and TRBJ2-7, with 8 bases fitting TRBD2. The length of the CDR3 is 13 residues. CDR1 is SGDLS and CDR2 is YYNGEE in the germline V gene. With V trimmed by 0 bases and J by 6 bases, 2 bases remained unmatched. For the CDR3, the DNA is TGTGCCAGCAGCGTAGATCTAGCGGGCGAGCAGTACGTC. Translated, it gives CASSVDLAGEQYV.

This chain joins TRBV19 and TRBJ1-1; 9 bases agree with TRBD1. CDR1 is LNHDA and CDR2 is SQIVND in the germline V gene (reference sequence). This CDR3 region has 16 residues. V trimming: 5 bases; J trimming: 1 base; junction bases outside the gene matches: 8. The CDR3 bases are TGTGCCAGTAGTCCACCGGGACAGGGAACGAACACTGAAGCTTTCTTT. Translation gives CASSPPGQGTNTEAFF.

In its sample, this clone was seen a few times. The chain links TRBV4-2 to TRBJ1-1, with a tentative D call TRBD1 (5 bases). The V gene lost 4 bases and the J gene lost 2 bases, with 17 bases spanning the gap. CDR1 and CDR2 from the germline V gene are LGHNA and YNFKEQ. The CDR3 has 16 amino acids. CDR3 sequence: CASSRGYDSQNTEAFF. The CDR3 coding sequence is TGTGCCAGCAGCCGCGGCTATGACAGCCAAAACACTGAAGCTTTCTTT.

The J gene is TRBJ2-2, the V gene TRBV7-6, with 7 positions matching TRBD2. V dropped 5 bases and J dropped 7; count of bases not matched to a gene: 13. This CDR3 is 16 amino acids long. Germline CDR1 and CDR2: SGHVS and FNYEAQ. The CDR3 reads CASSRGLDLVGGELFF. CDR3 nucleotide sequence: TGTGCCAGCAGCCGAGGACTAGATTTGGTTGGCGGGGAGCTGTTTTTT.

This clone has more than one count but fewer than ten. The CDR3 bases are TGTGCCAGCAGTGAGACAGCTTATGGCTACACCTTC. It specifies CASSETAYGYTF. The gene calls are TRBV6-1 and TRBJ1-2; TRBD1 might be the D (5 bases). V lost 3 bases and J 5 bases, leaving 7 bases between the germline ends. This CDR3 has 12 residues. The germline V gene encodes CDR1 MNHNS and CDR2 SASEGT.

As for this clone: The identical CDR3 is also encoded by other nucleotide sequences in the sample. The chain recombines TRBV7-2 with TRBJ2-3; D uncertain. The CDR3 extends over 14 amino acids. Germline CDR1 and CDR2: SGHTA and FQGNSA. V lost 1 base, J lost 0 bases, and 5 bases lay in between. The CDR3 protein is CASSLVVSTDTQYF. The CDR3 region has the DNA TGTGCCAGCAGCTTAGTGGTTAGCACAGATACGCAGTATTTT.

This chain uses TRBV27 with TRBJ2-5; no firm D call. Trimming shortened V by 3 bases and J by 4 bases, and 9 bases separated the two germline ends. This CDR3 is built from 13 residues. In germline, CDR1 is MNHEY, CDR2 SMNVEV (reference sequence). CDR3 amino acids: CASSFRWRETQYF. The CDR3 DNA reads as TGTGCCAGCAGTTTTCGCTGGCGAGAGACCCAGTACTTC.

The chain combines TRBV7-9 with TRBJ1-2; D ambiguous. Per germline, CDR1 SEHNR and CDR2 FQNEAQ (reference sequence). CDR3 length: 12 residues. V shed 5 bases and J shed 2 bases, with 6 bases lying between them. CDR3 in DNA: TGTGCCAGCAGCAGAGACAACTATGGCTACACCTTC. Translating it yields CASSRDNYGYTF.

The gene calls are TRBV4-1 and TRBJ2-7; the D gene is possibly TRBD1 (6 bases). V lost 1 base and J lost 4, with 14 bases in between. The V gene's germline CDR1 is MGHRA and CDR2 YSYEKL. CDR3 size: 15 residues. The CDR3 sequence: CASSQVDRSSYEQYV. The CDR3 DNA reads as TGCGCCAGCAGCCAAGTTGACAGGAGCTCGTACGAGCAGTACGTC.

This clone was seen more than once but under ten times. This chain connects TRBV30 to TRBJ2-1; 10 positions agree with TRBD2. The CDR3 covers 13 residues. The junction had 4 bases not matched to a gene; V was cut back by 2 bases and J by 9 bases. CDR1 and CDR2 from the germline V gene are GTSNPN and SVGIG (reference sequence). CDR3 residues: CAWSTLAGAEQFF. In DNA form, the CDR3 reads TGTGCCTGGAGTACCCTAGCGGGAGCTGAGCAGTTCTTC.

Details on this clone: One end of the junction is discordant with germline, which a read error may explain. CDR3 DNA sequence: TGTGCCAGCAGCTTAGACGAGGGACGACCGAACTTC. Protein product: CASSLDEGRPNF. The V call is TRBV7-8, the J call TRBJ1-2; possibly TRBD1 for D (5 bases). This CDR3 region has 12 residues. Per germline, CDR1 SGHVS and CDR2 FQNEAQ.

V is TRBV10-3 and J is TRBJ2-1; 7 bases line up with TRBD1. Germline assignment: CDR1 ENHRY and CDR2 SYGVKD. The V and J ends lost 5 bases and 5 bases, in that order; junction bases with no gene match: 6. The CDR3 consists of 14 residues. In DNA, the CDR3 is TGTGCCATCAGTATCGGACAGGCCAACAATGAGCAGTTCTTC. Protein product: CAISIGQANNEQFF.

This chain links TRBV7-9 with TRBJ2-4, with 9 bases aligning to TRBD1. With V trimmed by 1 base and J by 0 bases, 4 bases remained unmatched. Germline loops: CDR1 SEHNR, CDR2 FQNEAQ (reference sequence). CDR3 length: 17 amino acids. CDR3 region: CASSLGGQGLAKNIQYF. In DNA form, the CDR3 reads TGTGCCAGCAGCTTAGGCGGACAGGGGCTAGCCAAAAACATTCAGTACTTC.

There are a few counts of this clone. The gene calls are TRBV6-5 and TRBJ2-7; D possibly corresponds to TRBD1 (6 bases). CDR1 is MNHEY and CDR2 is SVGAGI in the germline V gene. The CDR3 contains 16 residues. Trimming stripped 4 bases from V and 0 bases from J, with 16 bases between. Here the CDR3 reads CASSSPTTGSSYEQYF. CDR3 DNA: TGTGCCAGCAGTTCTCCCACGACAGGCTCCTCCTACGAGCAGTACTTC.

The chain is built from TRBV10-3 and TRBJ2-3; D unresolved. The V gene lost 0 bases and the J gene lost 0 bases, with 7 bases spanning the gap. The CDR3 extends over 15 amino acids. Germline loops: CDR1 ENHRY, CDR2 SYGVKD. CDR3 DNA sequence: TGTGCCATCAGTGAGTCAGGCGCTAGCACAGATACGCAGTATTTT. Residues: CAISESGASTDTQYF.

This clone was seen a handful of times. The rearrangement uses TRBV25-1 and TRBJ1-1; D not certain. The CDR3 has 14 amino acids. CDR1 is MGHDK, CDR2 SYGVNS, per germline. Trimming took off 3 bases at V and 1 base at J, with 9 bases between the two ends. In DNA, the CDR3 is TGTGCCAGCAGTGATGCGGGCGGGAACACTGAAGCTTTCTTT. This codes for CASSDAGGNTEAFF.

This clone was found a few times. Other DNA variants within this sample encode the same CDR3. The genes are TRBV20-1 and TRBJ1-1; D is unresolved. The CDR3 is 11 amino acids. Germline V gene data show CDR1 as DFQATT and CDR2 as SNEGSKA (reference sequence). V was trimmed by 6 bases and J by 0 bases, leaving 5 bases between them. This chain's CDR3 is CSAPMNTEAFF. The DNA for the CDR3 is TGCAGTGCCCCAATGAACACTGAAGCTTTCTTT.

This clone was detected only a few times. V usage is TRBV9 and J usage is TRBJ2-3, with unresolved D. The CDR3 spans 13 residues. Between the trimmed V and J ends, which lost 7 bases and 2 bases, there was a span of 11 bases. Germline CDR1 SGDLS, CDR2 YYNGEE. CDR3 amino acids: CASGSSSTDTQYF. For the CDR3, the DNA is TGTGCCAGCGGGTCGAGTTCCACAGATACGCAGTATTTT.

The chain combines TRBV29-1 with TRBJ2-1; D gene ambiguous. Germline V gene sequence: CDR1 SQVTM, CDR2 ANQGSEA. The CDR3 consists of 15 residues. V gave up 3 bases and J gave up 1 base, with 13 bases separating them. CDR3: CSVEGKQQSYNEQFF. The CDR3 DNA is TGCAGCGTTGAGGGGAAACAGCAATCCTACAATGAGCAGTTCTTC.

The rearrangement uses TRBV18 and TRBJ2-1; D ambiguous. With 3 bases removed from V and 9 bases from J, the gap between germline ends came to 9 bases. Germline values: CDR1 KGHSH, CDR2 LQKENI. The CDR3 sequence is 12 residues long. CDR3 DNA sequence: TGTGCCAGCTCACCCCAGCAGCGTGAGCAGTTCTTC. Translated: CASSPQQREQFF.

This clone was seen repeatedly, ten times or more. The chain combines TRBV30 with TRBJ2-5, with D perhaps matching TRBD2 (6 bases). Germline lookup yields CDR1 GTSNPN and CDR2 SVGIG (reference sequence). The CDR3 spans 14 residues. V was clipped by 5 bases and J by 0 bases, with 13 bases between them. The CDR3 bases are TGTGCCTGGTCGCCGGGACTGAACCAAGAGACCCAGTACTTC. Amino acids: CAWSPGLNQETQYF.

The rearrangement uses TRBV7-8 and TRBJ1-4; D is perhaps TRBD1 (5 bases). This CDR3 has 14 amino acids. V was shortened by 4 bases and J by 7 bases, with 13 bases between the two germline ends. Germline-derived CDR1 and CDR2 are SGHVS and FQNEAQ. The CDR3 spells CASSSRDSLEKLFF. CDR3 nucleotides: TGTGCCAGCAGCTCCAGGGATTCCCTTGAAAAACTGTTTTTT.

The V call is TRBV18, the J call TRBJ2-1; D is unclear. CDR1 is KGHSH, CDR2 LQKENI, per germline. This CDR3 comprises 15 residues. Trimming pared 2 bases from V and 3 bases from J, leaving 11 bases between. The CDR3 loop reads CASSPIAVNYNEQFF. The CDR3 nucleotides are TGTGCCAGCTCACCAATCGCAGTCAACTACAATGAGCAGTTCTTC.

The chain has TRBV7-9 and TRBJ2-5; D assignment may be TRBD1 or TRBD2 (5 bases each). The CDR3 is 16 residues long. The germline CDR1 and CDR2 sequences are SEHNR and FQNEAQ (reference sequence). Trimming cost V 5 bases and J 4 bases, with 20 bases left between them. In nucleotides, the CDR3 is TGTGCCAGCAGCCCCGGGGATCCAGGGTCGGGAGAGACCCAGTACTTC. Translated, it gives CASSPGDPGSGETQYF.